A selection of T cell receptor beta chains follows, all from one sample in a study of memory B cells and T cells in multiple sclerosis. Libraries were prepared by immunoSEQ multiplex PCR; TCRdb keeps only in-frame clonotypes and omits some of them. The table shows over 35,000 clones, with about four fifths occurring only once. Antigens for these TCRs are unknown. The sample comprised PBMCs from blood kept in culture. Receptors originate from a human donor with multiple sclerosis. The CDR3 runs from the conserved cysteine through the conserved F or W. A D gene is named only where the DNA matches it firmly. Expanded clones get a size class; other rows say once, few or many, or leave the size out.

j_call	clone_size	v_call	d_call	cdr3_nt	cdr3_aa
TRBJ1-2	once	TRBV4-2	TRBD1	TGTGCCAGCAGCCATGCTGGGGACAGGGGAAACGGCTACACCTTC	CASSHAGDRGNGYTF
TRBJ2-4	NA	TRBV4-1	NA	TGCGCCAGCAGCCAGGCTAAACTAGCCAAAAACATTCAGTACTTC	CASSQAKLAKNIQYF
TRBJ1-5	NA	TRBV6-1	TRBD1	TGTGCCAGCAGCCCAAGCAGGGGGAGCAATCAGCCCCAGCATTTT	CASSPSRGSNQPQHF
TRBJ2-7	NA	TRBV2	NA	TGTGCCAGCAGTGAAGGGACCGTTTACGAGCAGTACTTC	CASSEGTVYEQYF
TRBJ1-2	NA	TRBV6-5	TRBD1	TGTGCCAGCAGTTATTCAGGGACAGGGCTCTACACCTTC	CASSYSGTGLYTF
TRBJ1-5	NA	TRBV15	NA	TGTGCCACCAGCGACAGCAATCAGCCCCAGCATTTT	CATSDSNQPQHF
TRBJ2-5	few	TRBV4-1	TRBD2	TGCGCCAGCAGCCAAATTGTCAGCGGGGGGGCGGGGCAAGAGACCCAGTACTTC	CASSQIVSGGAGQETQYF
TRBJ2-5	NA	TRBV18	NA	TGTGCCAGCTCACCAAGTCAGTTACGCACGCCTCGAGAGACCCAGTACTTC	CASSPSQLRTPRETQYF
TRBJ2-3	few	TRBV5-1	NA	TGCGCCAGCAGCTTGGAGCTAGGGTCGCCAGATACGCAGTATTTT	CASSLELGSPDTQYF
TRBJ1-2	NA	TRBV30	NA	TGTGCCTGGAGGGGGGCGGTCCGAGGCTACACCTTC	CAWRGAVRGYTF
TRBJ2-7	NA	TRBV6-1	NA	TGTGCCAGCAGTGTGGAACAGAGGAACGAGCAGTACTTC	CASSVEQRNEQYF
TRBJ1-2	NA	TRBV29-1	NA	TGCAGCGTTGAAAACAGCTATGGCTACACCTTC	CSVENSYGYTF
TRBJ1-2	NA	TRBV4-3	TRBD1	TGCGCCAGCAGCCAAGGAGCTCTCCAGGGGGCGAACTATGGCTACACCTTC	CASSQGALQGANYGYTF
TRBJ1-2	NA	TRBV7-9	NA	TGTGCCAGCAGCTTGACAGGCGCAGGGGCCTACACCTTC	CASSLTGAGAYTF
TRBJ2-5	NA	TRBV7-9	NA	TGTGCCAGCAGCCCGTTAATGTCGGCCCAAGAGACCCAGTACTTC	CASSPLMSAQETQYF
TRBJ2-7	once	TRBV13	NA	TGTGCCAGCAGCTTAGGATTCGGCGAGCAGTACTTC	CASSLGFGEQYF
TRBJ1-3	NA	TRBV6-5	NA	TGTGCCAGCAGTTACAAGGGAGGTGGAAACACCATATATTTT	CASSYKGGGNTIYF
TRBJ2-3	NA	TRBV18	TRBD2	TGTGCCAGCTCCCCTAGCGGGGGGGACACAGATACGCAGTATTTT	CASSPSGGDTDTQYF
TRBJ2-7	once	TRBV2	NA	TGTGCCAGCTTTCAGTCTAGGGACTCCTACGAGCAGTACTTC	CASFQSRDSYEQYF
TRBJ1-1	once	TRBV5-1	NA	TGCGCCAGCAGCTTGCCGGGCCCCTCAGCTTTCTTT	CASSLPGPSAFF
TRBJ1-1	NA	TRBV18	NA	TGTGCCAGCTCACCACAGTCGGGGTCTATGAACACTGAAGCTTTCTTT	CASSPQSGSMNTEAFF
TRBJ2-7	NA	TRBV4-2	NA	TGTGCCAGCAGCCTGAGAGGAGGGGGGGAGGGCTACGAGCAGTACTTC	CASSLRGGGEGYEQYF
TRBJ2-7	NA	TRBV6-6	TRBD1	TGTGCCAGCAGTCTCGGACAGGGGAATGTGCACGAGCAGTACTTC	CASSLGQGNVHEQYF
TRBJ1-4	NA	TRBV4-1	NA	TGCGCCAGCAGCCTTGCCGGGTTTGCAACTAATGAAAAACTGTTTTTT	CASSLAGFATNEKLFF
TRBJ1-5	NA	TRBV27	NA	TGTGCCAGCAGTTTAACGGGCAATCAGCCCCAGCATTTT	CASSLTGNQPQHF
TRBJ2-2	NA	TRBV11-2	TRBD2	TGTGCCAGCAGCTTAGCCCTAGCGGGGGGCGGGGAGCTGTTTTTT	CASSLALAGGGELFF
TRBJ1-1	once	TRBV29-1	TRBD1	TGCAGCGTTGAAGACATTGACAGGGAGGCAGCTTTCTTT	CSVEDIDREAAFF
TRBJ1-1	NA	TRBV11-2	NA	TGTGCCAGCAGCTTAGCCCCAGCCCGGGGGACTGAAGCTTTCTTT	CASSLAPARGTEAFF
TRBJ1-1	NA	TRBV6-5	TRBD1	TGTGCCAGCAGCCGCCGGACAGGAAACACTGAAGCTTTCTTT	CASSRRTGNTEAFF
TRBJ1-2	NA	TRBV6-4	NA	TGTGCCAGCAGTGACTCTAGGGCAGGTTATGGCTACACCTTC	CASSDSRAGYGYTF
TRBJ2-2	NA	TRBV7-8	NA	TGTGCCAGCAGCTTAGGGGTAGGGAACACCGGGGAGCTGTTTTTT	CASSLGVGNTGELFF
TRBJ1-6	NA	TRBV9	NA	TGTGCCAGCAGCCTTCAGGACTCCTATAATTCACCCCTCCACTTT	CASSLQDSYNSPLHF
TRBJ2-7	NA	TRBV7-9	NA	TGTGCCAGCAGCTTCGAGGGGAACTACGAGCAGTACTTC	CASSFEGNYEQYF
TRBJ2-7	NA	TRBV27	TRBD1	TGTGCCAGCAGCAGCAAACGGGACAGGGACCCCTACGAGCAGTACTTC	CASSSKRDRDPYEQYF
TRBJ2-4	NA	TRBV30	TRBD1	TGTGCCTGGAGTGGGACAGGTCTAGCCAAAAACATTCAGTACTTC	CAWSGTGLAKNIQYF
TRBJ1-5	few	TRBV19	NA	TGTGCCAGTAGTCCGCGGGAGGGGGGCAATCAGCCCCAGCATTTT	CASSPREGGNQPQHF
TRBJ1-1	NA	TRBV11-2	NA	TGTGCCAGCAGCTTGGAAGTCATCATGAACACTGAAGCTTTCTTT	CASSLEVIMNTEAFF
TRBJ2-7	once	TRBV5-5	TRBD1	TGTGCCAGCAGCTTGCTGATGGGACAGGGAAACGCCGAGCAGTACTTC	CASSLLMGQGNAEQYF
TRBJ2-3	once	TRBV9	TRBD2	TGTGCCAGCAGCGCGCCGGGACTAGCAACAGATACGCAGTATTTT	CASSAPGLATDTQYF
TRBJ2-5	NA	TRBV13	NA	TGTGCCAGCAGCTCGGGGTACGGGGCAGAGACCCAGTACTTC	CASSSGYGAETQYF
TRBJ2-5	NA	TRBV4-2	NA	TGTGCCAGCAGCCAGCCCGGACAAGCGGGAGAGACCCAGTACTTC	CASSQPGQAGETQYF
TRBJ2-5	NA	TRBV2	NA	TGTGCCAGCAGTCGAAATTCGGGAACCCAAGAGACCCAGTACTTC	CASSRNSGTQETQYF
TRBJ2-2	NA	TRBV18	TRBD1	TGTGCCAGCTCACTTGCCCCCGGGACAGAGAACACCGGGGAGCTGTTTTTT	CASSLAPGTENTGELFF
TRBJ1-3	NA	TRBV14	NA	TGTGCCAGCGGTCCTAGCGGAAACACCATATATTTT	CASGPSGNTIYF
TRBJ2-2	NA	TRBV2	TRBD1	TGTGCCAGCAGTATTCACAGGGGTACGGACACCGGGGAGCTGTTTTTT	CASSIHRGTDTGELFF
TRBJ1-5	NA	TRBV27	NA	TGTGCCAGCAGTACAGGGATCGATCAGCCCCAGCATTTT	CASSTGIDQPQHF
TRBJ1-1	NA	TRBV2	NA	TGTGCCAGCAGTGTGGCGGGCATGAACACTGAAGCTTTCTTT	CASSVAGMNTEAFF
TRBJ2-7	NA	TRBV4-3	NA	TGCGCCAGCAGCCCTGCAAGAGGGTACGAGCAGTACTTC	CASSPARGYEQYF
TRBJ2-1	once	TRBV7-9	NA	TGTGCCAGCAGCCCCGAGTTCGTTGAGCAGTTCTTC	CASSPEFVEQFF
TRBJ2-1	NA	TRBV19	NA	TGTGCCAGTAGTATTTATGGGACACTTTCCTACAATGAGCAGTTCTTC	CASSIYGTLSYNEQFF
TRBJ1-1	NA	TRBV9	TRBD1	TGTGCCAGCAGCCCCGGACAGGGGTTCGCGAACACTGAAGCTTTCTTT	CASSPGQGFANTEAFF